The subject of this entry is one TCR beta chain. From the germline J gene comes the end of the CDR3, since the read stops 3 residues before it. Germline loops: CDR1 SGHAT, CDR2 FQNNGV. The CDR3 sequence is 14 residues long. V dropped 3 bases and J dropped 2 bases, with 10 bases sitting between them. These data originate in a study of T cells in women clearing cervical HPV infection. TCRdb's table, derived via immunoSEQ multiplex PCR, lists solely in-frame clones and lacks some. The table for this sample gives around 19,000 clones. Material: blood buffy coat. This rearrangement joins TRBV11-2 to TRBJ1-2; no clear D. The clonotype originates from a woman between 18 and 70 years old with a cervical HPV16 infection that either progressed to CIN3+ or cleared (not recorded which). The DNA read from the CDR3 is TGTGCCAGCAGCTTCTCCTCAGGCAACTATGGC. Residues: CASSFSSGNYG. The entire CDR3 is CASSFSSGNYGYTF.